This T cell receptor (beta chain) was sequenced in a study of cytomegalovirus exposure and HLA in healthy donors (dated by TCRdb to 2015 to 2018). The study in broad terms: According to an earlier analysis of several hundred of the donors, about 190 million T cells yielded 117 million unique TCR beta sequences and around 300 Gb of sequence data. Roughly 300 gigabases of sequencing data and around 85 million unique TCR sequences made up an early release that covered approximately 620 HLA-typed donors. Of the roughly 400 genotyped donors, 65% to 90% fell in the genetic ancestry cluster associated with self-reported Caucasian donors. The aim of the study was to test whether cataloging public T cell receptors could identify signatures of past pathogen exposure. The T cell repertoires of 666 subjects were profiled by immunosequencing and related to cytomegalovirus serostatus. Besides the first cohort of hundreds of subjects, a separate validation cohort made up of 90 to 150 different subjects was used. To predict cytomegalovirus infection status, the study brought together high-throughput TCR immunosequencing, statistical association of individual TCRs with disease status, and machine learning. A later analysis re-examined previously published TCR beta repertoires from more than 650 donors and added high-resolution HLA genotyping to investigate patterns of TCR occurrence. Rather than drawing on any new phenotypic data, the later analysis identified candidate immune exposures from TCR beta sequences and the way those sequences occurred across donors. To decide whether each TCR beta V gene segment behaved as functional or pseudogenic, an earlier analysis of over 500 of the donors relied on high-throughput TCR beta sequencing. Alongside the repertoire data, information on donor age, sex, ethnicity and CMV serostatus was compiled. A later genetic analysis took genome-wide SNP genotypes for about 55% of the roughly 670 donors and used that subset as a discovery cohort. All discovery cohort repertoires had been generated on a single sequencing platform. Class I and class II HLA loci were covered by the typing at four-digit resolution. The number of donors typed differed by locus, with roughly 629-640 for A, B, C, DRB1 and DQB1, 522 for DQA1, 606 for DPA1, and under 490 for DPB1. Because of strong linkage in the cohort, roughly five DR-DQ haplotypes were treated as single units for association and clustering. Across around 400 genotyped donors of the cohort, an average of roughly 200,000 unique TCR beta nucleotide sequences per donor were sequenced, and 15% to 20% of those sequences were non-productive. The study at large found these results: When HLA alleles, especially DR and DQ, strongly co-occurred, attributing TCR associations to individual alleles was difficult. Broadly in line with IMGT annotations, most TCR beta V segments showed up in productive rearrangements about 90% or about 30% of the time in an earlier analysis of 587 of the donors. In a later analysis, the rate of TCR association differed among HLA loci, with DRB1 alleles having the most associated TCRs and HLA-C alleles having the fewest. A later genetic analysis reported fewer N-insertions in productive TCRs among donors in an Asian-associated ancestry cluster than the roughly 670-donor mean. A further reported finding was that TCR beta sequences accurately predicted the HLA-A and HLA-B alleles for most subjects in the first cohort. The authors suggested that the approach could potentially be generalized to other disease states and immunological phenotypes. Three of the identified cytomegalovirus-associated TCR beta chains were confirmed in vitro to be specific for cytomegalovirus antigens. V-gene and J-gene trimming of TCR beta chains was associated with a missense DCLRE1C variant in a later genetic analysis, and the association was replicated in an independent cohort. Most TCR sequences were observed very rarely across donors, whereas some public TCRs were present in many individuals. The study listed 150 to 200 TCR beta chains as associated with cytomegalovirus. According to a later analysis, most CMV-associated TCR beta chains appeared to be HLA-restricted, and the HLA associations seemed to be driven largely by CMV exposure. A cluster of highly shared sequence variants was judged likely to be a technical artifact of the sequencing pipeline. A later analysis found that HLA-associated TCR beta chains were more clonally expanded and had lower generation probabilities than equally common non-associated chains. In this cohort, only TCR beta chains were sequenced, and detectable features were limited by the absence of alpha or paired-chain data. Linkage disequilibrium might explain the correlated functional status among segregating V segments, but an unknown experimental factor could not be ruled out. Some IMGT-functional V segments, including TRBV6-2 and TRBV6-3, could not be distinguished by the 87-base-pair reads and were therefore excluded. Several of the top co-occurrence clusters appeared to be linked to parvovirus B19, influenza, CMV and Epstein-Barr virus, according to a later analysis. HLA typing was unavailable for some donors at each locus, so association tests used only the typed subset. The earlier analysis of 587 of the donors excluded 15 to 20 rarely observed V segments, including chromosome 9 orphons, because counts were too low. Cytomegalovirus status was reported to be diagnosed by the classifier with high specificity and sensitivity in both the original and validation cohorts. Roughly uniform sequencing depth across donors was assumed in presence/absence analyses, although this assumption may not hold. The only immune exposure information available for the cohort was CMV serostatus. A later analysis associated about 17,000 TCR beta sequences with specific HLA alleles at a false discovery rate of 0.05.

The germline V gene gives CDR1 as SGHTA and CDR2 as FQGNSA. The trim is 6 bases for V and 2 bases for J, with a gap of 16 bases between the germline ends. The CDR3 runs 15 residues from the cysteine to the phenylalanine. The retained sequence is limited to the CDR3, 45 bases, with the frame set at the first base. Libraries were built with the immunoSEQ multiplex PCR assay. A mixture of 60 forward primers for TCR Vbeta segments and 13 reverse primers for TCR Jbeta segments was used in the multiplex PCR. A multiplex PCR assay on genomic DNA amplified the CDR3 region of rearranged TCR beta genes. The Illumina HiSeq System was used to sequence the amplified TCR beta libraries as 87-base-pair reads. The authors' analysis ran thus. In a later analysis, about 80 million unique TCR beta chains were counted across the 500 to 850 repertoires, and roughly 11 million of these chains were shared by at least two donors. To remove PCR and sequencing errors, raw reads were error-corrected and collapsed into unique sequences using a nearest-neighbor algorithm that merged closely related sequences. To assign V, D and J gene segments, CDR3 sequences were aligned to IMGT reference sequences. For a sequence to be retained, a match of at least six nucleotides was required to both a V gene segment and a J gene segment. A rearrangement was called productive if the CDR3 had no stop codons and remained in frame with V and J, and every other rearrangement was called non-productive. CDR3 was defined according to IMGT convention as the region running from the second conserved V-encoded cysteine to the conserved J-encoded phenylalanine. The earlier analysis of fewer than 750 of the donors excluded sequences that lacked an unambiguous match to a single V gene segment. An earlier analysis of about 600 of the donors called V segments functional above 56.7% productive rearrangements and segregating when the between-donor standard deviation exceeded 5%. To diagnose cytomegalovirus status from the catalog of TCR beta chain sequences, a statistical classification framework was built. In a later analysis, V and J genes were assigned by comparing TCR nucleotide sequences against IMGT/GENE-DB human TR gene sequences. Using the TCRdist pipeline, a later analysis assigned CDR3 sequences along with most-parsimonious VDJ recombination scenarios. In a later analysis, each TCR beta chain was defined by its CDR3 amino acid sequence together with its V-gene family, and reads without a unique V-gene family were excluded. As a way to deal with suspected cross-contamination and a sequencing artifact, a later analysis dropped 450 to 600 nucleotide sequences that were highly shared and had low generation probability. In a later analysis, a clonal expansion index for each public chain was calculated from normalized within-repertoire ranks of inferred template counts. In a later analysis, generation probabilities were computed using a VDJ recombination model fitted to out-of-frame rearrangements, and the results were checked against IGoR. In a later analysis, TCR-TCR, TCR-HLA and TCR-CMV co-occurrence was scored with hypergeometric tests, and a repertoire-size bias correction was applied to TCR pairs. In a later analysis, false discovery rates were estimated by permuting HLA or CMV assignments 20 times. In a later analysis, co-occurring TCRs were grouped with DBSCAN, and TCRdist sequence similarity was added when clustering was performed within HLA-allele-positive subsets. Repertoires with fewer than 30,000 or more than 120,000 public chains were left out of co-occurrence clustering, as were about 5 repertoires with anomalous nucleotide sharing. TCRdb limited this immuneACCESS table to in-frame rearrangements with V and J called. A share of clones is missing; checked studies link under half to unresolved V genes, and the rest is unexplained. V, J and clone size are those of that table, while D and trimming were read from the DNA. The sample contains 150,000 to 200,000 clones, approximately 84% of them found a single time. The ten largest clones represent 0.25% to 0.3% of the sample.

A note on this clone: The antigen this receptor binds is unknown. No much larger clonotype is one base removed from it; base qualities were not supplied.

The cohort consisted of more than 650 healthy bone marrow donors. At the time of sampling, every cohort member was nominally healthy, though immune exposures that went unrecorded were likely present. The donor was CMV seronegative and belonged to the group of 352 seronegative cohort members. Each donor provided a peripheral blood sample, and peripheral blood mononuclear cells were used for TCR beta sequencing. The Qiagen DNeasy Blood Extraction Kit was used to extract genomic DNA from the blood cell samples. The sample taken for sequencing was PBMCs. This clonotype was obtained from a boy younger than 18 in good health and CMV-seronegative. The chain joins TRBV7-2 to TRBJ2-5; TRBD2 is possibly the D segment (6 matching bases). The CDR3 here reads CASSYNPRGQETQYF. The DNA is as follows: TGTGCCAGCAGTTACAATCCCCGGGGGCAAGAGACCCAGTACTTC.